Given below is one TCR beta chain in context. Its antigen is as yet unknown. This sample is drawn from a study of cytomegalovirus exposure and HLA in healthy donors. This CDR3 is built from 14 residues. V lost 7 bases to trimming and J lost 8 bases; unmatched junction nucleotides: 9. Germline V gene sequence: CDR1 SGHRS, CDR2 YFSETQ. The PCR contained 60 Vbeta and 13 Jbeta primers. Some clones are missing from TCRdb's copy, which holds only in-frame ones; the method was immunoSEQ multiplex PCR. Among approximately 150,000 clones listed, 75% were seen once. Study results and limitations: Only CMV serostatus was available as immune exposure information. Trimming of TCR beta V- and J-genes showed a link, identified in a later analysis, to a missense DCLRE1C variant.

The TCR originated in a middle-aged man in good health and CMV-seronegative. V is TRBV5-1 and J is TRBJ1-6, with 7 bases that match TRBD1. Material: PBMCs. CDR3 bases: TGCGCCAGCCATTATGGACAGGCGGATTCACCCCTCCACTTT. It is translated as CASHYGQADSPLHF.